A single sample gave rise to the 2 T cell receptor beta chains below, sequenced in a study of blood T cell repertoires in COVID-19. Repertoires were generated with immunoSEQ multiplex PCR, while TCRdb's copy carries only in-frame clones and drops some. The sample shows 150,000 to 250,000 clones, around 81% of them seen only once. The sample consisted of PBMCs or T cells enriched from blood (not recorded which). Receptors were obtained from a man in his forties who had recovered from COVID-19.

This clone was detected once. The chain couples TRBV15 to TRBJ1-4; 9 nucleotides align to TRBD1. The CDR3 has 14 residues. The germline V gene encodes CDR1 LNHNV and CDR2 YYDKDF (reference sequence). The V gene end was trimmed by 3 bases and the J gene end by 6 bases; junction bases not matched to a gene: 2. The CDR3 DNA follows: TGTGCCACCAGCAGCGGACAGGGGTATGAAAAACTGTTTTTT. Its translation: CATSSGQGYEKLFF.

The chain links TRBV7-2 to TRBJ1-5; perhaps TRBD1 as D (6 bases). CDR1 is SGHTA and CDR2 is FQGNSA in the germline V gene. The CDR3 is 17 amino acids. Trimming stripped 5 bases from V and 4 bases from J, with 21 bases between. The CDR3, as DNA: TGTGCCAGCAGCCCATCCCTACGCAGGGGAGGGAATCAGCCCCAGCATTTT. Encoded protein: CASSPSLRRGGNQPQHF. The full variable domain, rest sourced from reference TRBV7-2 and TRBJ1-5, is GAGVSQSPSNKVTEKGKDVELRCDPISGHTALYWYRQSLGQGLEFLIYFQGNSAPDKSGLPSDRFSAERTGGSVSTLTIQRTQQEDSAVYLCASSPSLRRGGNQPQHFGDGTRLSIL.